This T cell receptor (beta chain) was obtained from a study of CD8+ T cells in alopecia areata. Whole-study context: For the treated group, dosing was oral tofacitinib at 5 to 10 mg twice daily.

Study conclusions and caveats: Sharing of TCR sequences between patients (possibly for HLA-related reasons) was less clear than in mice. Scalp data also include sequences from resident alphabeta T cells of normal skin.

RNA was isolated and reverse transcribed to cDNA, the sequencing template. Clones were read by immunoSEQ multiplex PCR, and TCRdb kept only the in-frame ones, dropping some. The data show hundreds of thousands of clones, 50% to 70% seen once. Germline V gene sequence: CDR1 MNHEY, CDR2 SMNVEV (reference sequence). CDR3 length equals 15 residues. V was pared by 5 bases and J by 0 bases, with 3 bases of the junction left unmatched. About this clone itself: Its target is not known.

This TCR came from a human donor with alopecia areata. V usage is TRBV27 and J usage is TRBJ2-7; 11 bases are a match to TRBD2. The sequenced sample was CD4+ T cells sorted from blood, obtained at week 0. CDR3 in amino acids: CASSEGTSGSYEQYF. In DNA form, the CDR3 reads TGTGCCAGCAGTGAAGGGACTAGCGGCTCCTACGAGCAGTACTTC.